This T cell receptor beta chain was sequenced for a study of T cells in Graves' hyperthyroidism and ophthalmopathy. For the study at large: Peripheral blood specimens were obtained at initial diagnosis, prior to any treatment. Study observations and caveats: Researchers found most expanded thyroid clonotypes above 0.001 in blood as well.

The V gene's germline CDR1 is MNHEY and CDR2 SVGEGT. This CDR3 spans 16 amino acids. Deletions cut 0 bases from V and 6 bases from J, with 17 bases between. Note on this clonotype: Its matching antigen is unknown.

Amplification of TCR beta CDR3 regions was performed using RNA transcripts as template. HTBI primers drove first-round RT-PCR of the TCR CDR3. TCRdb itself ran the multiplex PCR reads through MiXCR, one entry per CDR3 protein. Of roughly 750,000 distinct CDR3 sequences listed, roughly 15% were seen once; the top ten hold approximately 8.4%. Aged 18 to 65, the patients had hyperthyroidism that was newly diagnosed and had lasted under 2 months. PBMCs were sourced from more than 9 ml fresh peripheral blood. The chain is built from TRBV6-2 or TRBV6-3 and TRBJ1-1, with D maybe TRBD1 (6 bases). The sequence derives from a man aged 18-30 years with Graves' hyperthyroidism. Material for sequencing was blood. CDR3 in DNA: TGTGCCAGCAGTTACTCGGCCCCCCAGGGGTTGCCTGAAGCTTTCTTT. Translated, it gives CASSYSAPQGLPEAFF.